This record looks at one T cell receptor (beta chain) sequence and its context. It has no known antigen specificity. The input lacks base qualities; no much larger clone sits a single base away. The germline V gene (reference sequence) provides CDR1 SEHNR and CDR2 FQNEAQ. The CDR3 sequence holds 13 residues, the cysteine and phenylalanine included. The only DNA kept is the CDR3, 39 bases in frame from the first base. V lost 4 bases and J lost 11 bases; the stretch between them is 17 bases long. The library came from 5' RACE. These reads were obtained on an Illumina HiSeq 2500. A second PCR of roughly 7 to 12 cycles was run with a J-beta primer mix and a sample-barcoded 5' primer. Each TCR beta cDNA molecule received a unique molecular identifier from a template-switch 5' adaptor carrying 12 random nucleotides. Each sample yielded at least 3 million CDR3-containing paired-end reads. All of the RNA was converted into first-strand cDNA using the Mint cDNA synthesis kit, with a TRBC-specific oligonucleotide serving as the primer. After uracil-DNA glycosylase treatment, a first 18-cycle PCR used universal primers M1SS and BC2_uni_R on all cDNA. As for the authors' bioinformatics: Normalization of each sample was performed by random selection of 1 million high-quality reads, each carrying a distinct molecular identifier. Reads sharing molecular identifiers were discarded rather than binned into consensus sequences. CDR3 identification, clonotype clustering and error correction used MiTCR with a Q25 quality threshold and the strictest error-elimination algorithm. Lower-bound total TCR beta diversity was estimated with a nonparametric unseen species model using Euler transformation. TCRdb cleaned the public reads at Q25 with fastp, built clones with MiXCR and kept in-frame beta chains. Entries are consolidated by CDR3 protein sequence, retaining the most common genes and DNA. The V and J calls were determined by TCRdb, not by the authors. The sample table contains roughly 570,000 distinct CDR3 sequences; only one count was recorded for 25% to 30% of them. The top ten clonotypes cover approximately 17% of the sample.

The data derive from a study of blood T cells in healthy people across ages (dated by TCRdb to about 2015). Some background on the complete study: In model experiments, template switching captured roughly one uniquely barcoded TCR beta cDNA molecule for every two T cells. The donors were split into four age groups: young (average around 15 years), middle-aged (about 40), aged (about 62) and long-lived (over 80). The study analyzed two additional independent replicas of 1 million unique cDNA reads from the same blood draw for two donors, one aged 18 to 29 and one aged 80 or older. To track age-related changes in TCR beta repertoire diversity, the study relied on deep sequencing normalized with unique cDNA molecular identifiers. To avoid experimental bias, donors of different ages were randomly spread across the sequencing lanes. Study-wide conclusions, independent of this receptor: The CMV infection status of donors was not known, potentially confounding age-related changes in expanded clonotypes. Compared with the aged group, the long-lived group had more naive CD4+ T cells, fewer expanded clones and increased TCR diversity, a pattern suggesting age selection. Estimates of total diversity from one million sequenced T cells were regarded as lower bounds and underestimates. The percentage of naive T cells measured by flow cytometry correlated strongly with observed TCR beta diversity. Bulk unsorted PBMC profiling prevented conclusive comparison of naive and antigen-experienced compartments. As age increased, observed TCR beta diversity per million T cells dropped in a roughly linear way, and a significant reduction was already evident by age about 40.

Donors were around 37 systemically healthy Caucasian individuals from Russia aged roughly 6 to 100 years. Each donor gave 9 to 10 milliliters of peripheral blood, collected into EDTA-treated Vacutainer tubes. Ficoll-Paque density-gradient centrifugation was used to isolate PBMCs, with at least 7 million per sample. Total RNA, at least 5 micrograms per sample, was extracted from PBMCs with Trizol reagent. Naive CD45RAhigh/CD27high T cell percentages were measured by flow cytometry on a PBMC aliquot from every donor. The receptor was isolated from a woman between 70 and 85 years old in good health. The chain employs TRBV7-9 and TRBJ2-5; the D gene is tentatively TRBD1 or TRBD2, each matching 5 bases. Source material: blood. The DNA sequence is as follows: TGTGCCAGCAGCTGGGACCAGGGTCTGGGGCAGTACTTC. The translation is CASSWDQGLGQYF.